The 24 T cell receptor beta chains below come from one sample, sequenced in a study of cytomegalovirus exposure and HLA in healthy donors. Primers for the PCR totalled 60 Vbeta and 13 Jbeta. Assay used: immunoSEQ multiplex PCR; TCRdb lists only in-frame clones, some missing. The data show around 130,000 clones, 85% to 90% seen once. Specimen: PBMCs. The receptors derive from a woman younger than 45 in good health and CMV-seropositive.

The chain combines TRBV5-4 with TRBJ1-1; D is uncertain. With 0 bases removed from V and 1 base from J, the gap between germline ends came to 13 bases. The CDR3 spans 16 residues. Germline CDR1 SGHNT, CDR2 YYREEE (reference sequence). In DNA, the CDR3 is TGTGCCAGCAGCTTGGAGAGAGGGAGAGGGAACACTGAAGCTTTCTTT. The encoded protein is CASSLERGRGNTEAFF. Together with reference TRBV5-4 and TRBJ1-1, the CDR3 gives the full variable domain: ETGVTQSPTHLIKTRGQQVTLRCSSQSGHNTVSWYQQALGQGPQFIFQYYREEENGRGNFPPRFSGLQFPNYSSELNVNALELDDSALYLCASSLERGRGNTEAFFGQGTRLTVV.

The J gene is TRBJ2-5, the V gene TRBV29-1, with TRBD2 matching 7 bases. The V gene's germline CDR1 is SQVTM and CDR2 ANQGSEA. The CDR3 consists of 13 residues. V gave up 4 bases and J gave up 1 base; unmatched junction bases: 3. The CDR3 nucleotides read TGCAGCGTTGGGGGGGGTCTCCAAGAGACCCAGTACTTC. This encodes CSVGGGLQETQYF.

The chain has TRBV19 and TRBJ2-1, with 9 bases lining up with TRBD1. The germline gives CDR1 LNHDA, CDR2 SQIVND (reference sequence). Unmatched junction bases numbered 6, after V lost 4 bases and J lost 8 bases. This CDR3 has 14 residues. Written as DNA, the CDR3 is TGTGCCAGTAGTAGGGACAGGGCGACGTATGAGCAGTTCTTC. This sequence encodes CASSRDRATYEQFF.

This chain joins TRBV5-1 and TRBJ2-5, with a possible D match to TRBD1 (6 bases). Trimming removed 2 bases at V and 1 base at J, with 12 bases between. This CDR3 has 15 residues. Germline V gene data show CDR1 as SGHRS and CDR2 as YFSETQ. CDR3 coding DNA: TGCGCCAGCAGCTTACGAGGACAGCTCCAAGAGACCCAGTACTTC. Translated, it gives CASSLRGQLQETQYF.

The J gene is TRBJ2-5, the V gene TRBV5-1; tentative D call: TRBD1 (6 bases). V dropped 4 bases and J dropped 3 bases, with 13 bases sitting between them. The CDR3 loop spans 14 amino acids. Per the germline V gene, CDR1 is SGHRS and CDR2 is YFSETQ. As DNA, the CDR3 is TGCGCCAGCAGCCCAGGACAGATCGAAGAGACCCAGTACTTC. Protein product: CASSPGQIEETQYF.

This clone showed up just once. J is TRBJ2-7 and V is TRBV9; a possible D gene is TRBD1 (6 bases). The CDR3 runs to 12 residues. The V gene lost 1 base and the J gene lost 8 bases, with 10 bases spanning the gap. Germline V gives CDR1 SGDLS, CDR2 YYNGEE. This CDR3 reads CASSVTTGKQYF. CDR3 DNA: TGTGCCAGCAGCGTAACAACAGGGAAGCAGTACTTC.

This chain joins TRBV6-5 and TRBJ2-2; 10 bases match TRBD1. The CDR3 length is 14 residues. With 6 bases clipped from V and 8 bases from J, the junction kept 6 bases outside the gene matches. Germline V gene sequence: CDR1 MNHEY, CDR2 SVGAGI. The CDR3 region is CASSPGTGAGELFF. CDR3 sequence (DNA): TGTGCCAGCAGCCCCGGGACAGGGGCTGGGGAGCTGTTTTTT.

The gene calls are TRBV11-2 and TRBJ2-3; the match to TRBD2 covers 8 bases. Germline loops: CDR1 SGHAT, CDR2 FQNNGV. The CDR3 loop spans 15 amino acids. With 5 bases clipped from V and 4 bases from J, the junction kept 8 bases outside the gene matches. CDR3 amino acids: CASSHGAGAADTQYF. The CDR3 DNA follows: TGTGCCAGCAGCCACGGAGCGGGAGCGGCAGATACGCAGTATTTT.

A remark on this clone: This specimen includes other DNA sequences encoding the same CDR3. V usage is TRBV28 and J usage is TRBJ1-2, with D perhaps matching TRBD1 (6 bases). The CDR3 runs to 14 residues. Trimming removed 4 bases from V and 4 bases from J, with 13 bases in between. Germline assignment: CDR1 MDHEN and CDR2 SYDVKM. CDR3 loop: CASSSARGSYGYTF. The CDR3 nucleotides read TGTGCCAGCAGTTCAGCCAGGGGCTCCTATGGCTACACCTTC.

V usage is TRBV10-3 and J usage is TRBJ2-3; 7 bases agree with TRBD2. V dropped 0 bases and J dropped 3; count of bases not matched to a gene: 6. Germline V gives CDR1 ENHRY, CDR2 SYGVKD. The CDR3 spans 16 residues. The CDR3 DNA is TGTGCCATCAGTGAGTCGAGAGCGGGGCAGACAGATACGCAGTATTTT. Its translation is CAISESRAGQTDTQYF.

This clone showed up just once. The V and J genes are TRBV10-1 and TRBJ2-1; D gene uncertain. CDR3 length equals 13 residues. Germline-derived CDR1 and CDR2 are WNHNN and SYGVQD (reference sequence). Trimming shortened V by 5 bases and J by 4 bases, and 9 bases separated the two germline ends. The CDR3 nucleotides read TGCGCCAGCAGTCCAGGCTCTTACAATGAGCAGTTCTTC. Protein product: CASSPGSYNEQFF.

A note on this clone: This specimen includes other DNA sequences encoding the same CDR3. The chain couples TRBV2 to TRBJ2-5, with unresolved D. With the DNA end fitting TRBJ2-7 better, the J assignment may be wrong. CDR3 length: 11 residues. The germline V gene has CDR1 SNHLY and CDR2 FYNNEI. CDR3 protein: CASSPSYEQYF. The CDR3, as DNA: TGTGCCAGCAGTCCCTCCTACGAGCAGTACTTC.

This chain uses TRBV5-1 with TRBJ2-5; D is ambiguous. Germline loops: CDR1 SGHRS, CDR2 YFSETQ. The length of the CDR3 is 13 residues. Trimming stripped 1 base from V and 2 bases from J, with 6 bases between. The CDR3 spells CASSLNIQETQYF. CDR3 nucleotides: TGCGCCAGCAGCTTGAATATACAAGAGACCCAGTACTTC.

This chain connects TRBV13 to TRBJ2-7, with TRBD2 matching over 8 bases. V was pared by 5 bases and J by 7 bases, with 7 bases of the junction left unmatched. Per the germline V gene, CDR1 is PRHDT and CDR2 is FYEKMQ (reference sequence). The CDR3 loop spans 13 amino acids. Here the CDR3 reads CASSVGLVYEQYF. The CDR3, as DNA: TGTGCCAGCAGCGTGGGACTAGTTTATGAGCAGTACTTC.

This sequence joins TRBV2 and TRBJ2-7; maybe TRBD1 (5 bases). Germline V gene sequence: CDR1 SNHLY, CDR2 FYNNEI. This CDR3 spans 12 amino acids. V lost 5 bases, J lost 7 bases, and 12 bases lay in between. This CDR3 reads CASSSQGGEQYF. CDR3 coding DNA: TGTGCCAGCAGTTCCCAGGGTGGGGAGCAGTACTTC.

The gene calls are TRBV6-6 and TRBJ1-5; 10 bases match TRBD1. The CDR3 consists of 15 residues. Germline CDR1 is MNHNY and CDR2 is SVGAGI (reference sequence). The ends lost 2 bases at V and 9 bases at J; junction bases unmatched: 7. This CDR3 reads CASSYPGQGSVPQHF. CDR3 coding DNA: TGTGCCAGCAGTTACCCGGGACAGGGGTCGGTGCCCCAGCATTTT.

The J gene is TRBJ2-7, the V gene TRBV28; 8 bases align to TRBD2. The CDR3 has 16 amino acids. Trimming at V came to 5 bases and at J to 2 bases, leaving 11 bases not matched to a gene. The germline V gene encodes CDR1 MDHEN and CDR2 SYDVKM. As DNA, the CDR3 is TGTGCCAGCAGTCCCCCGACTAGCGCATCCACCTACGAGCAGTACTTC. Residues: CASSPPTSASTYEQYF.

The chain links TRBV19 to TRBJ1-2, with D unresolved. Germline V gene data show CDR1 as LNHDA and CDR2 as SQIVND (reference sequence). CDR3 size: 12 residues. The V end was cut by 9 bases, the J end by 4 bases, with 12 bases between. DNA of the CDR3: TGTGCCAGCCGAGGCGCGGGCTATGGCTACACCTTC. Translating gives CASRGAGYGYTF.

This clone came up once. The chain combines TRBV10-3 with TRBJ1-1, with D possibly matching TRBD1 (5 bases). Germline CDR1 ENHRY, CDR2 SYGVKD. The CDR3 extends over 12 amino acids. The ends were cut back, 11 bases at V and 8 bases at J, with 18 bases in the middle. This CDR3 is CAASPGTLEAFF. In DNA, the CDR3 is TGTGCCGCCTCCCCCGGGACTCTGGAAGCTTTCTTT.

The CDR3 spells CAGRLAGGPGELFF. CDR3 nucleotide sequence: TGTGCCGGGAGGCTAGCGGGAGGGCCCGGGGAGCTGTTTTTT. This chain joins TRBV2 and TRBJ2-2; 12 bases are a match to TRBD2. V lost 11 bases, J lost 6 bases, and 7 bases stayed unmatched. Germline CDR1 is SNHLY and CDR2 is FYNNEI. The CDR3 loop spans 14 amino acids.

CDR3 in amino acids: CASSRGGSSYNEQFF. The CDR3 DNA follows: TGTGCCAGTAGTCGGGGCGGGAGCTCCTACAATGAGCAGTTCTTC. The gene calls are TRBV19 and TRBJ2-1; 7 bases fit TRBD2. J was trimmed by 0 bases and V by 5 bases; bases with no gene match: 4. CDR1 and CDR2 (germline): LNHDA, SQIVND (reference sequence). CDR3 length: 15 amino acids.

The chain recombines TRBV18 with TRBJ2-7, with 7 bases lining up with TRBD2. V lost 3 bases to trimming and J lost 4 bases; unmatched junction nucleotides: 9. Germline-derived CDR1 and CDR2 are KGHSH and LQKENI. The length of the CDR3 is 15 residues. This chain's CDR3 is CASSPLDGGGYEQYF. CDR3 nucleotides: TGTGCCAGCTCACCCTTGGATGGGGGAGGGTACGAGCAGTACTTC.

This chain links TRBV13 with TRBJ2-2, with 11 positions matching TRBD2. Germline V gives CDR1 PRHDT, CDR2 FYEKMQ (reference sequence). This CDR3 contains 18 residues. V shed 2 bases, J shed 7 bases, and the junction held 12 bases outside the gene matches. CDR3 in DNA: TGTGCCAGCAGCTTACCCACGACTAGCGGGAAACGGGGCGGGGAGCTGTTTTTT. Translating it yields CASSLPTTSGKRGGELFF.

The rearrangement links TRBV27 to TRBJ2-7; TRBD2 is a possible D gene (6 bases). Deletions cut 5 bases from V and 2 bases from J, with 13 bases between. Germline V lookup: CDR1 MNHEY, CDR2 SMNVEV (reference sequence). The CDR3 is 14 residues long. This chain's CDR3 is CASSPPRGTYEQYF. For the CDR3, the DNA is TGTGCCAGCAGTCCACCCCGGGGGACCTACGAGCAGTACTTC.